A selection of T cell receptor beta chains follows, all from one sample in a study of blood T cell repertoires in COVID-19. TCRdb's table, derived via immunoSEQ multiplex PCR, lists solely in-frame clones and lacks some. In the table there are 150,000 to 180,000 clones, roughly 83% of which are singletons. Input material: peripheral blood. The receptors shown here come from an older woman with COVID-19, enrolled during active disease. Both conserved end residues are trimmed from each CDR3. The D gene is left open where the match is weak. Clone size is stated in some rows and not others, as once, few, many or a class when expanded.

>TRBV7-9|TRBJ1-3|.|.
ASSRRGGAFSGNTIY
>TRBV5-5|TRBJ2-5|.|.
ASTLRVDVRETQY
>TRBV6-5|TRBJ1-6|.|.
AGRTDSYNSPLH
>TRBV27|TRBJ1-2|.|.
ASSLDRTYGYT
>TRBV7-6|TRBJ2-1|TRBD2|.
ASSLAKLAGGLETYNEQF
>TRBV5-1|TRBJ2-5|TRBD1|.
ASTLTGSETQY
>TRBV6-5|TRBJ1-2|.|.
ASSTDRGRLGYT
>TRBV18|TRBJ1-3|TRBD1|.
ASSLTGGNSGNTIY
>TRBV19|TRBJ2-3|.|.
ASSRTKSSTDTQY
>TRBV2|TRBJ1-2|.|.
ASSYRRDDGYT
>TRBV5-4|TRBJ1-1|.|few
ASSPGGGNTEAF
>TRBV18|TRBJ2-5|.|.
ASSLVDQETQY
>TRBV6-1|TRBJ2-1|.|.
ASSEAAFGTREQF
>TRBV25-1|TRBJ1-5|TRBD1|.
ASSPGGIQPQH
>TRBV7-2|TRBJ2-1|TRBD2|.
ASSSTGTSAYNEQF
>TRBV7-3|TRBJ2-1|.|.
ASSPVASSYNEQF
>TRBV5-4|TRBJ2-2|TRBD2|.
ASSPGAGGTGELF
>TRBV6-5|TRBJ1-3|TRBD1|few
ASSRQGALGNTIY
>TRBV18|TRBJ1-5|TRBD1|few
ASSPRGTGGFQPQH